This TCR beta chain was recorded in a study of vaccination and CD4 T cells after COVID-19. About the research overall: A few convalescent patients gave samples at day 14 post-vaccination, and they were sampled again at days 161 to 241 post-vaccination. Each control was exposed to a CEFX pool, an HIV-1 Nef pool, or no peptide at all.

Cultured CD4+ T cells had their DNA profiled by the Oncomine TCR Beta short-read assay. TCRdb passed the PCR reads through MiXCR, listing each CDR3 protein once. The table records 15,000 to 20,000 distinct CDR3 sequences, 52% of them present only once. Germline V lookup: CDR1 SGHVS, CDR2 FQNEAQ. This CDR3 comprises 13 residues. V dropped 5 bases and J dropped 4 bases, with 9 bases sitting between them. The time point was: late sampling 161 to 241 days after vaccination in a few convalescent patients. The treatment was: approximately 11-day PBMC culture with coronavirus spike peptide pools or control peptides (ViraFEST assay). Dates of PCR positivity, March to December 2020, preceded the US Alpha, Beta and Delta variants. Half the medium was exchanged for fresh IL-2 medium on days 3 and 7. To note about this clonotype: The antigen is unknown.

The sequence was collected from a human donor who had recovered from COVID-19. The sample consisted of CD4+ T cells from blood, cultured in vitro, taken about 7 months after SARS-CoV-2 vaccination. This rearrangement joins TRBV7-8 to TRBJ1-5; D might be TRBD1 (6 bases). CDR3 sequence: CASSHRENQPQHF. CDR3 DNA sequence: TGTGCCAGCAGCCACAGGGAAAATCAGCCCCAGCATTTT. The full variable domain, completed using reference TRBV7-8 and TRBJ1-5, is GAGVSQSPRYKVAKRGQDVALRCDPISGHVSLFWYQQALGQGPEFLTYFQNEAQLDKSGLPSDRFFAERPEGSVSTLKIQRTQQEDSAVYLCASSHRENQPQHFGDGTRLSIL.